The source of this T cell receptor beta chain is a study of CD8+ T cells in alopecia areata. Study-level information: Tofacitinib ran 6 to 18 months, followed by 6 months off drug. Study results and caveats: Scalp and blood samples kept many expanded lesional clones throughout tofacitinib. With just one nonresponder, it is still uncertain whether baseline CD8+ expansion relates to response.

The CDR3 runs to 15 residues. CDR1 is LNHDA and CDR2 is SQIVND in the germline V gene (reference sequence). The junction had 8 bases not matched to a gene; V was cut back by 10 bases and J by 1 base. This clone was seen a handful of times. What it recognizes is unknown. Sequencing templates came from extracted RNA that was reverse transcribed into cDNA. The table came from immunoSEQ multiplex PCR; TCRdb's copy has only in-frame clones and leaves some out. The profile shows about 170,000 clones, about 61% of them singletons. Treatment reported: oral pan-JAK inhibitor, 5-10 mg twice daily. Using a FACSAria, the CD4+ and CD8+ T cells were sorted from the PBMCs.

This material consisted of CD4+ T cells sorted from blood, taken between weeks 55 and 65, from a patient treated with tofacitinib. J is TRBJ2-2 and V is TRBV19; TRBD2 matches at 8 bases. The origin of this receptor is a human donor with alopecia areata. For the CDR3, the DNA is TGTGCCACTAAAGGGACTAGTCGGAACACCGGGGAGCTGTTTTTT. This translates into CATKGTSRNTGELFF.